The 17 T cell receptor beta chains below were found in one sample sequenced in a study of naive and memory T cell subsets. The SP2 primer and nested alpha and beta constant region primers amplified ligated cDNA in four rounds. MiXCR was run by TCRdb on the 5' RACE reads, yielding one entry per CDR3 protein. The sample shows more than 50,000 distinct CDR3 sequences, more than 7% of them seen only once. TCR cDNA received a 3' ligated oligonucleotide that carried a UMI. These receptors originate from a male donor in good health.

The CDR3 DNA sequence: TGTGCCAGCAGCTCTACCAATTCAGGGGAAGATACGCAGTATTTT. This gives the protein CASSSTNSGEDTQYF. V usage is TRBV7-9 and J usage is TRBJ2-3; tentative D call: TRBD1 (6 bases). Germline CDR1 is SEHNR and CDR2 is FQNEAQ (reference sequence). The CDR3 is 15 residues long. V shed 4 bases and J shed 5 bases, with 16 bases lying between them.

This clonotype occurred many times. The chain is built from TRBV20-1 and TRBJ2-3, with 8 bases identical to TRBD2. V lost 7 bases and J lost 4; bases outside the gene matches: 7. The length of the CDR3 is 13 residues. The germline CDR1 and CDR2 sequences are DFQATT and SNEGSKA (reference sequence). CDR3 loop: CSVERELSDTQYF. CDR3 bases: TGCAGTGTCGAGCGGGAGTTGTCAGATACGCAGTATTTT.

This clonotype appeared many times. V gene TRBV27 combines with J gene TRBJ1-3; D unresolved. The CDR3 spans 15 residues. V lost 0 bases, J lost 4 bases, and 10 bases lay in between. CDR1 is MNHEY, CDR2 SMNVEV, per germline (reference sequence). The CDR3 sequence is CASSLSVARGNTIYF. CDR3 DNA sequence: TGTGCCAGCAGTTTATCGGTAGCCCGAGGAAACACCATATATTTT.

The chain couples TRBV5-4 to TRBJ2-7, with 9 bases identical to TRBD1. Trimming at V came to 4 bases and at J to 5 bases, leaving 13 bases not matched to a gene. This CDR3 is built from 16 residues. Per germline, CDR1 SGHNT and CDR2 YYREEE (reference sequence). The CDR3 sequence: CASSLLSGTGYHEQYF. The DNA of the CDR3 is TGTGCCAGCAGCCTCCTGAGTGGGACAGGGTACCACGAGCAGTACTTC.

This clonotype has just a few counts. The gene calls are TRBV2 and TRBJ2-5, with D unresolved. The germline V gene encodes CDR1 SNHLY and CDR2 FYNNEI. V was pared by 3 bases and J by 0 bases, with 5 bases between. The CDR3 runs 13 residues. The CDR3 sequence is CASSDWYQETQYF. CDR3 sequence (DNA): TGTGCCAGCAGTGACTGGTACCAAGAGACCCAGTACTTC.

This clonotype was observed many times. The genes are TRBV20-1 and TRBJ2-5; 11 nucleotides agree with TRBD2. Unmatched junction bases numbered 11, after V lost 0 bases and J lost 5 bases. This CDR3 is built from 17 residues. Germline loops: CDR1 DFQATT, CDR2 SNEGSKA (reference sequence). The CDR3 reads CSARDTRLAGQRETQYF. The CDR3 region has the DNA TGCAGTGCTAGAGACACTCGACTAGCGGGACAACGGGAGACCCAGTACTTC.

This clonotype was detected only a few times. The CDR3 DNA reads TGTGCCAGCAAACAGGGCGCCCGGGACCGGGAGCTGTTTTTT. It specifies CASKQGARDRELFF. The chain employs TRBV6-6 and TRBJ2-2; TRBD1 might be the D (6 bases). V was shortened by 7 bases and J by 9 bases, with 18 bases between the two germline ends. Germline loops: CDR1 MNHNY, CDR2 SVGAGI (reference sequence). The CDR3 has 14 amino acids.

The J gene is TRBJ1-1, the V gene TRBV7-2; D uncertain. V was clipped by 0 bases and J by 4 bases, with 6 bases between them. Germline loops: CDR1 SGHTA, CDR2 FQGNSA. The CDR3 has 13 residues. CDR3 protein: CASSLAQATEAFF. In DNA form, the CDR3 reads TGTGCCAGCAGCTTAGCCCAGGCCACTGAAGCTTTCTTT.

There are many counts of this clonotype. The chain carries TRBV5-1 and TRBJ2-1; D is unresolved. Trimming removed 4 bases from V and 3 bases from J, with 8 bases in between. The germline V gene encodes CDR1 SGHRS and CDR2 YFSETQ. The CDR3 loop spans 13 amino acids. CDR3 bases: TGCGCCAGCAGCCCAGGCTACTACAATGAGCAGTTCTTC. This gives the protein CASSPGYYNEQFF. Full variable domain (outside the CDR3, taken from reference TRBV5-1 and TRBJ2-1): KAGVTQTPRYLIKTRGQQVTLSCSPISGHRSVSWYQQTPGQGLQFLFEYFSETQRNKGNFPGRFSGRQFSNSRSEMNVSTLELGDSALYLCASSPGYYNEQFFGPGTRLTVL.

This sequence joins TRBV12-3 or TRBV12-4 and TRBJ1-5, with D perhaps matching TRBD1 (5 bases). The CDR3 runs 16 residues. V lost 3 bases and J lost 5, with 17 bases in between. In nucleotides, the CDR3 is TGTGCCAGCAGTTTCTGGTTGGGGCAGGGTTATCAGCCCCAGCATTTT. Encoded protein: CASSFWLGQGYQPQHF.

The genes are TRBV3-1 and TRBJ2-5; D is ambiguous. CDR3 length equals 13 residues. The V end lost 10 bases, the J end lost 5 bases, and 17 bases lay between the germline ends. Germline V gives CDR1 LGHDT, CDR2 YNNKEL (reference sequence). The DNA for the CDR3 is TGTGCCATTACTTCTACGTTCGGGGAGACCCAGTACTTC. Its protein product is CAITSTFGETQYF.

The genes are TRBV5-1 and TRBJ2-5, with D perhaps matching TRBD2 (6 bases). There are 12 residues in the CDR3. Trimming stripped 7 bases from V and 5 bases from J, with 12 bases between. CDR1 and CDR2 from the germline V gene are SGHRS and YFSETQ. In nucleotides, the CDR3 is TGCGCCAGCTCTGGGGAGGCGGAGACCCAGTACTTC. Translation: CASSGEAETQYF.

This clonotype was counted between two and nine times. The V and J genes are TRBV5-8 and TRBJ2-3; 7 bases map to TRBD1. Germline V lookup: CDR1 SGHTS, CDR2 YDEGEE. The CDR3 loop spans 14 amino acids. Trimming cost V 4 bases and J 4 bases; bases outside gene matches: 6. CDR3 amino acids: CASSLDRVADTQYF. The CDR3 coding sequence is TGTGCCAGCAGCCTTGACAGGGTGGCAGATACGCAGTATTTT.

Ten or more counts support this clonotype. The chain joins TRBV10-2 to TRBJ2-2; D possibly uses TRBD1 or TRBD2 (5 bases each). The CDR3 runs to 14 residues. In germline, CDR1 is WSHSY, CDR2 SAAADI. The V and J ends lost 11 bases and 0 bases respectively, with 13 bases between them. The CDR3, as DNA: TGCGCCGCCACCGGGACGGCGAACACCGGGGAGCTGTTTTTT. Translating it yields CAATGTANTGELFF.

This clonotype has a count of ten or more. The rearrangement uses TRBV12-3 or TRBV12-4 and TRBJ2-2, with a weak D call TRBD2 (6 bases). This CDR3 region has 15 residues. The V and J ends lost 7 bases and 6 bases respectively, with 18 bases between them. DNA for the CDR3: TGTGCCAGCACCCAGCCGCGGGGAATCGCCGGGGAGCTGTTTTTT. It translates to CASTQPRGIAGELFF.

This clonotype was detected ten times or more. The gene calls are TRBV7-6 and TRBJ1-1; possibly TRBD1 for D (5 bases). V shed 5 bases and J shed 0 bases, with 7 bases lying between them. CDR1 and CDR2 (germline): SGHVS, FNYEAQ. The CDR3 length is 13 residues. The CDR3 region has the DNA TGTGCCAGCAGCACAGGACTGAACACTGAAGCTTTCTTT. Its protein product is CASSTGLNTEAFF.

This clonotype was seen only a few times. The chain carries TRBV7-9 and TRBJ2-2; weak D call: TRBD2 (5 bases). Germline CDR1 reads SEHNR; CDR2 reads FQNEAQ (reference sequence). The CDR3 length is 17 residues. V dropped 5 bases and J dropped 1 base, with 17 bases sitting between them. CDR3 DNA: TGTGCCAGCAGCCCCCCTCCAGGAGGTCGGAACACCGGGGAGCTGTTTTTT. Protein: CASSPPPGGRNTGELFF.